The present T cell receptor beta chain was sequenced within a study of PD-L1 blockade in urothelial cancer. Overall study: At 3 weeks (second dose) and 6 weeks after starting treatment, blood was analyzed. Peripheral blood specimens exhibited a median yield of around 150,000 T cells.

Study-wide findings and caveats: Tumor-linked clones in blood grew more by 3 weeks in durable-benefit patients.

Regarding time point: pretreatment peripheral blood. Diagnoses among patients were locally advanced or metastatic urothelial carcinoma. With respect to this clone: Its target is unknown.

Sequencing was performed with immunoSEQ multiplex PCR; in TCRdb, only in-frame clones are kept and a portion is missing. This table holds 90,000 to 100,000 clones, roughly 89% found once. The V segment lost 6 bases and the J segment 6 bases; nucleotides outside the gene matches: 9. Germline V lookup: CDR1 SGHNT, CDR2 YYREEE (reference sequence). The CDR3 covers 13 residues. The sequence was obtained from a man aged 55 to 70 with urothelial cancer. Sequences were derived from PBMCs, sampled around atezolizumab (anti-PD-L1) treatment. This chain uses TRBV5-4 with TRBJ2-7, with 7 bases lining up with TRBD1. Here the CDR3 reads CASTRAQGVEQYF. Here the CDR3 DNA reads TGTGCCAGCACCAGGGCCCAGGGGGTCGAGCAGTACTTC.